The rows below give T cell receptor beta chains drawn from one sample of a study of cytotoxic CD8 clonotypes in ibrutinib-treated CLL. TCRdb keeps only in-frame clones here, not all; method: immunoSEQ multiplex PCR. The sample includes approximately 350,000 clones, 67% of them seen just once. The sequencing used PBMCs, collected after 36 months of ibrutinib treatment. These receptors were collected from a human donor with chronic lymphocytic leukemia. The CDR3 runs from the conserved cysteine through the conserved F or W. Fields, in order: CDR3 protein, CDR3 DNA, clone size, D gene, J gene, V gene. The D gene is left open where the match is weak. Only some rows state a clone size, as once, few, many or a class for expanded clones.

CDR3 protein: CASSLLSGPTDTQYF
CDR3 DNA: TGTGCCAGCAGCTTACTAAGCGGCCCCACAGATACGCAGTATTTT
clone size: -
D gene: -
J gene: TRBJ2-3
V gene: TRBV7-3

CDR3 protein: CASSEKGRFGYTF
CDR3 DNA: TGCGCCAGCAGTGAGAAGGGCAGGTTTGGCTACACCTTC
clone size: few
D gene: -
J gene: TRBJ1-2
V gene: TRBV10-2

CDR3 protein: CASSSGTSGSGEQYF
CDR3 DNA: TGCGCCAGCAGCTCGGGGACTAGCGGCAGCGGCGAGCAGTACTTC
clone size: few
D gene: TRBD2
J gene: TRBJ2-7
V gene: TRBV5-1

CDR3 protein: CASSQEASGSSYEQYF
CDR3 DNA: TGCGCCAGCAGCCAAGAGGCCAGCGGAAGCTCCTACGAGCAGTACTTC
clone size: -
D gene: -
J gene: TRBJ2-7
V gene: TRBV4-1

CDR3 protein: CASSQDQVRESSYNEQFF
CDR3 DNA: TGCGCCAGCAGCCAAGATCAGGTCAGGGAGAGCTCCTACAATGAGCAGTTCTTC
clone size: -
D gene: -
J gene: TRBJ2-1
V gene: TRBV4-1

CDR3 protein: CSVSEGHPGANVLTF
CDR3 DNA: TGCAGCGTCAGCGAGGGTCACCCTGGGGCCAACGTCCTGACTTTC
clone size: -
D gene: -
J gene: TRBJ2-6
V gene: TRBV29-1

CDR3 protein: CASSRGYTEAFF
CDR3 DNA: TGTGCCAGCAGCCGGGGGTACACTGAAGCTTTCTTT
clone size: -
D gene: -
J gene: TRBJ1-1
V gene: TRBV7-9

CDR3 protein: CASSKPGLAGGQETQYF
CDR3 DNA: TGCGCCAGCAGCAAACCGGGACTAGCGGGGGGTCAAGAGACCCAGTACTTC
clone size: -
D gene: TRBD2
J gene: TRBJ2-5
V gene: TRBV5-1

CDR3 protein: CASSPTKRAETQYF
CDR3 DNA: TGTGCCAGCTCACCCACTAAGCGGGCAGAGACCCAGTACTTC
clone size: -
D gene: -
J gene: TRBJ2-5
V gene: TRBV18

CDR3 protein: CASRQSSRNTIYF
CDR3 DNA: TGTGCCAGCAGGCAGTCCTCCCGAAACACCATATATTTT
clone size: -
D gene: -
J gene: TRBJ1-3
V gene: TRBV2

CDR3 protein: CASSLAPLIQPQHF
CDR3 DNA: TGCGCCAGCAGCTTAGCTCCTTTAATTCAGCCCCAGCATTTT
clone size: -
D gene: -
J gene: TRBJ1-5
V gene: TRBV4-1

CDR3 protein: CASSTRKRGASDTQYF
CDR3 DNA: TGTGCCAGCAGCACACGAAAGCGGGGGGCTTCAGATACGCAGTATTTT
clone size: -
D gene: TRBD2
J gene: TRBJ2-3
V gene: TRBV5-4

CDR3 protein: CASMDTDTQYF
CDR3 DNA: TGTGCCAGCATGGACACAGATACGCAGTATTTT
clone size: few
D gene: -
J gene: TRBJ2-3
V gene: TRBV6-5

CDR3 protein: CASSGSAGYEQYF
CDR3 DNA: TGTGCCAGTAGTGGGAGCGCAGGATACGAGCAGTACTTC
clone size: -
D gene: -
J gene: TRBJ2-7
V gene: TRBV19

CDR3 protein: CASSTGALAEHTIYF
CDR3 DNA: TGTGCCAGCTCAACCGGAGCTCTCGCTGAGCACACCATATATTTT
clone size: -
D gene: -
J gene: TRBJ1-3
V gene: TRBV18

CDR3 protein: CASSLGGRSTDTQYF
CDR3 DNA: TGTGCCAGCAGTTTAGGCGGGAGGAGCACAGATACGCAGTATTTT
clone size: -
D gene: TRBD2
J gene: TRBJ2-3
V gene: TRBV27

CDR3 protein: CASSPGAGNYGYTF
CDR3 DNA: TGCGCCAGCAGCCCCGGCGCGGGGAACTATGGCTACACCTTC
clone size: -
D gene: -
J gene: TRBJ1-2
V gene: TRBV5-1

CDR3 protein: CASSPLPPLNTGELFF
CDR3 DNA: TGTGCCAGCAGCCCCCTGCCCCCGCTGAACACCGGGGAGCTGTTTTTT
clone size: -
D gene: -
J gene: TRBJ2-2
V gene: TRBV7-8

CDR3 protein: CASSQPRTVNTEAFF
CDR3 DNA: TGTGCCAGTAGTCAGCCCAGGACAGTGAACACTGAAGCTTTCTTT
clone size: few
D gene: -
J gene: TRBJ1-1
V gene: TRBV19

CDR3 protein: CASSFLHRDRYTDTQYF
CDR3 DNA: TGTGCCAGCAGCTTCCTCCACCGGGACAGGTACACAGATACGCAGTATTTT
clone size: -
D gene: TRBD1
J gene: TRBJ2-3
V gene: TRBV5-6

CDR3 protein: CASSLGLAVEQYF
CDR3 DNA: TGTGCCAGCAGTTTGGGACTAGCCGTCGAGCAGTACTTC
clone size: -
D gene: TRBD2
J gene: TRBJ2-7
V gene: TRBV6-5

CDR3 protein: CASRMTAQEPQHF
CDR3 DNA: TGTGCCAGCAGGATGACTGCGCAGGAACCCCAGCATTTT
clone size: -
D gene: -
J gene: TRBJ1-5
V gene: TRBV6-5

CDR3 protein: CASSLGAGGLETQYF
CDR3 DNA: TGTGCCAGCAGTTTGGGAGCGGGAGGGTTGGAGACCCAGTACTTC
clone size: once
D gene: TRBD2
J gene: TRBJ2-5
V gene: TRBV27

CDR3 protein: CASSIGGIQETQYF
CDR3 DNA: TGTGCCAGCAGCATTGGTGGGATCCAAGAGACCCAGTACTTC
clone size: -
D gene: -
J gene: TRBJ2-5
V gene: TRBV25-1

CDR3 protein: CASSIFPPQGVHRDGYTF
CDR3 DNA: TGTGCCAGCAGCATATTTCCTCCACAGGGGGTCCATCGGGATGGCTACACCTTC
clone size: -
D gene: TRBD1
J gene: TRBJ1-2
V gene: TRBV5-5

CDR3 protein: CASSLFNTGELFF
CDR3 DNA: TGTGCCAGCAGTTTATTTAACACCGGGGAGCTGTTTTTT
clone size: once
D gene: -
J gene: TRBJ2-2
V gene: TRBV27

CDR3 protein: CASSPLSREGNTIYF
CDR3 DNA: TGCGCCAGCAGCCCTCTTAGTAGGGAGGGAAACACCATATATTTT
clone size: -
D gene: -
J gene: TRBJ1-3
V gene: TRBV4-1

CDR3 protein: CASSEALRGFDGYTF
CDR3 DNA: TGTGCCAGCAGTGAAGCGCTTCGGGGTTTTGATGGCTACACCTTC
clone size: -
D gene: -
J gene: TRBJ1-2
V gene: TRBV2

CDR3 protein: CASSLVVRGYGYGYTF
CDR3 DNA: TGTGCCAGCAGCTTGGTGGTCAGGGGATATGGCTATGGCTACACCTTC
clone size: once
D gene: -
J gene: TRBJ1-2
V gene: TRBV5-6

CDR3 protein: CASSLGGGSQTF
CDR3 DNA: TGTGCCAGCAGCCTGGGAGGGGGGAGTCAAACCTTC
clone size: few
D gene: -
J gene: TRBJ1-2
V gene: TRBV5-8

CDR3 protein: CASSIPERGFGYTF
CDR3 DNA: TGTGCCAGTAGTATCCCCGAGAGAGGGTTTGGCTACACCTTC
clone size: -
D gene: -
J gene: TRBJ1-2
V gene: TRBV19

CDR3 protein: CASSRRQGVMNTEAFF
CDR3 DNA: TGTGCCAGTAGCCGTCGGCAGGGAGTCATGAACACTGAAGCTTTCTTT
clone size: -
D gene: -
J gene: TRBJ1-1
V gene: TRBV19

CDR3 protein: CASSWDRDTQYF
CDR3 DNA: TGTGCCAGCAGTTGGGACCGAGATACGCAGTATTTT
clone size: -
D gene: -
J gene: TRBJ2-3
V gene: TRBV6-6

CDR3 protein: CASSVPGQAGYTF
CDR3 DNA: TGTGCCAGCAGCGTTCCGGGACAGGCAGGCTACACCTTC
clone size: many
D gene: TRBD1
J gene: TRBJ1-2
V gene: TRBV9

CDR3 protein: CSVEDRNGWGIQYF
CDR3 DNA: TGCAGCGTTGAAGATCGGAACGGTTGGGGCATTCAGTACTTC
clone size: once
D gene: -
J gene: TRBJ2-4
V gene: TRBV29-1

CDR3 protein: CASSLAGGSLGETQYF
CDR3 DNA: TGTGCCAGCAGCTTAGCTGGGGGGTCCCTGGGGGAGACCCAGTACTTC
clone size: -
D gene: -
J gene: TRBJ2-5
V gene: TRBV7-2

CDR3 protein: CASSLAPPREQYF
CDR3 DNA: TGTGCCAGCAGCTTGGCGCCCCCTAGGGAGCAGTACTTC
clone size: few
D gene: -
J gene: TRBJ2-7
V gene: TRBV5-6

CDR3 protein: CASSLRALYTDTQYF
CDR3 DNA: TGTGCCAGCAGCTTACGGGCACTTTACACAGATACGCAGTATTTT
clone size: -
D gene: -
J gene: TRBJ2-3
V gene: TRBV13

CDR3 protein: CASSPTSGSFTGELFF
CDR3 DNA: TGTGCCAGCAGTCCTACTAGCGGGAGTTTTACCGGGGAGCTGTTTTTT
clone size: -
D gene: TRBD2
J gene: TRBJ2-2
V gene: TRBV9

CDR3 protein: CASSKAIENTGELFF
CDR3 DNA: TGTGCCAGCAGTAAGGCGATAGAGAACACCGGGGAGCTGTTTTTT
clone size: few
D gene: -
J gene: TRBJ2-2
V gene: TRBV27

CDR3 protein: CASSKGPGRPTGELFF
CDR3 DNA: TGTGCCAGCAGCAAAGGTCCAGGCAGACCCACCGGGGAGCTGTTTTTT
clone size: -
D gene: -
J gene: TRBJ2-2
V gene: TRBV21-1

CDR3 protein: CASTATNYGYTF
CDR3 DNA: TGTGCCAGCACTGCTACTAACTATGGCTACACCTTC
clone size: -
D gene: -
J gene: TRBJ1-2
V gene: TRBV2

CDR3 protein: CASSLGGPNQPQHF
CDR3 DNA: TGTGCCAGCAGCTTGGGGGGGCCCAATCAGCCCCAGCATTTT
clone size: once
D gene: -
J gene: TRBJ1-5
V gene: TRBV7-6

CDR3 protein: CASSPVGRSTGGVQETQYF
CDR3 DNA: TGTGCCAGCTCACCAGTGGGAAGATCAACAGGGGGCGTTCAGGAGACCCAGTACTTC
clone size: -
D gene: TRBD1
J gene: TRBJ2-5
V gene: TRBV18

CDR3 protein: CASSSGTGIYEQYF
CDR3 DNA: TGCGCCAGCAGCTCCGGGACGGGAATCTACGAGCAGTACTTC
clone size: -
D gene: -
J gene: TRBJ2-7
V gene: TRBV5-1

CDR3 protein: CASRRQGPGNTIYF
CDR3 DNA: TGTGCCAGCAGACGACAGGGACCCGGAAACACCATATATTTT
clone size: few
D gene: TRBD1
J gene: TRBJ1-3
V gene: TRBV6-5

CDR3 protein: CASSVGASPYEQYF
CDR3 DNA: TGTGCCAGCAGCGTAGGGGCCAGTCCCTACGAGCAGTACTTC
clone size: -
D gene: -
J gene: TRBJ2-7
V gene: TRBV9

CDR3 protein: CASSPSPGRSGNTIYF
CDR3 DNA: TGTGCCAGCAGCCCGTCGCCGGGGCGGTCTGGAAACACCATATATTTT
clone size: -
D gene: -
J gene: TRBJ1-3
V gene: TRBV7-3

CDR3 protein: CASSYLGQGTAEAFF
CDR3 DNA: TGTGCCAGCAGTTATCTGGGACAGGGGACGGCTGAAGCTTTCTTT
clone size: -
D gene: TRBD1
J gene: TRBJ1-1
V gene: TRBV6-5

CDR3 protein: CASTSGTPPYEQYF
CDR3 DNA: TGTGCCAGCACCTCCGGGACACCTCCTTACGAGCAGTACTTC
clone size: -
D gene: -
J gene: TRBJ2-7
V gene: TRBV28

CDR3 protein: CAGAPGYQETQYF
CDR3 DNA: TGTGCCGGGGCCCCGGGGTACCAAGAGACCCAGTACTTC
clone size: -
D gene: -
J gene: TRBJ2-5
V gene: TRBV7-2

CDR3 protein: CASSREAGRSYEQYF
CDR3 DNA: TGCGCCAGCAGCCGGGAAGCGGGGCGCTCCTACGAGCAGTACTTC
clone size: -
D gene: TRBD2
J gene: TRBJ2-7
V gene: TRBV4-1

CDR3 protein: CASSARSNQPQHF
CDR3 DNA: TGTGCCAGCAGTGCCAGGAGCAATCAGCCCCAGCATTTT
clone size: -
D gene: -
J gene: TRBJ1-5
V gene: TRBV2